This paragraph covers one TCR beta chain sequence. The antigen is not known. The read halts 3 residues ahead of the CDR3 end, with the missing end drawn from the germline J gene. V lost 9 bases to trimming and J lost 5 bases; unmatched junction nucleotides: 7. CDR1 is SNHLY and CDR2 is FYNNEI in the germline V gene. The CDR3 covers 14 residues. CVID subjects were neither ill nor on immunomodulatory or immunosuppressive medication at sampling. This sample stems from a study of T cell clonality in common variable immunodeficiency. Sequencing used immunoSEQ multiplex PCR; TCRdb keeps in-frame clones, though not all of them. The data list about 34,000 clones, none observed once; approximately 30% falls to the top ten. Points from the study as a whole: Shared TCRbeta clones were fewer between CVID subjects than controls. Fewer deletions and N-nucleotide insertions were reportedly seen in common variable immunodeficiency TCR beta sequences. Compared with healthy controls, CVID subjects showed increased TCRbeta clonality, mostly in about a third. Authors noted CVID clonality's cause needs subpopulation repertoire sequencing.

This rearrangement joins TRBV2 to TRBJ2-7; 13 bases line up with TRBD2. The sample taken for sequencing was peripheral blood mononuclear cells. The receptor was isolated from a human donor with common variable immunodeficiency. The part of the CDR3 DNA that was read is TGTGCCAGACAGGGGACTAGCGGGATCAACGAG. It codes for CARQGTSGINE. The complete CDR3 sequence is CARQGTSGINEQYF.